What follows are 15 T cell receptor beta chains derived from one specimen sequenced in a study of identical twins (dated by TCRdb to the mid-2010s). Library construction relied on 5' RACE. TCRdb lists the instrument as Illumina HiSeq 2000. In-frame beta chains were kept once TCRdb had trimmed the public reads at Q25 with fastp and called clones with MiXCR. Every CDR3 protein is listed once, alongside the most common genes and DNA of its rows. Counted in this sample were 500,000 to 550,000 distinct CDR3 sequences; approximately 20% of them appeared once. The ten largest clonotypes hold 0.48% of the sample. These records were also assigned to another study, of yellow fever vaccine responses in identical twins.

The sequenced sample was CD4+ T cells sorted from blood. These receptors came from a woman in her late teens or twenties in good health.

This clonotype turned up a few times. The chain combines TRBV10-3 with TRBJ2-7; the D gene is possibly TRBD2 (6 bases). Trimming shortened V by 0 bases and J by 9 bases, and 15 bases separated the two germline ends. The CDR3 spans 14 residues. The germline V gene has CDR1 ENHRY and CDR2 SYGVKD. CDR3 protein: CAISESGPGERQYF. The CDR3 bases are TGTGCCATCAGTGAGTCTGGGCCGGGGGAACGGCAGTACTTC.

Only a few counts were recorded for this clonotype. The chain employs TRBV7-8 and TRBJ2-3; 10 positions match TRBD2. J lost 7 bases, V lost 1 base, and 11 bases had no gene match. Germline V gene lookup returns CDR1 SGHVS and CDR2 FQNEAQ. The CDR3 has 17 amino acids. CDR3 protein: CASSLDRASGGIYTQYF. CDR3 coding DNA: TGTGCCAGCAGCTTAGACCGGGCTAGCGGGGGCATTTATACGCAGTATTTT.

The rearrangement joins TRBV12-3 or TRBV12-4 to TRBJ2-7, with a weak D call TRBD1 (6 bases). The CDR3 length is 15 residues. Trimming took off 7 bases at V and 4 bases at J, with 20 bases between the two ends. Here the CDR3 reads CASTQKPTGRYEQYF. DNA of the CDR3: TGTGCCAGCACCCAGAAGCCGACAGGACGGTACGAGCAGTACTTC.

The chain couples TRBV19 to TRBJ2-1; 7 nucleotides match TRBD1. The germline V gene has CDR1 LNHDA and CDR2 SQIVND (reference sequence). The CDR3 spans 15 residues. V shed 4 bases and J 4 bases; nucleotides not matched to a gene: 7. CDR3 in amino acids: CASSRGTAKYNEQFF. Written as DNA, the CDR3 is TGTGCCAGTAGTAGGGGGACAGCAAAGTACAATGAGCAGTTCTTC.

This clonotype was detected a few times. J is TRBJ1-2 and V is TRBV12-3 or TRBV12-4; D is unclear. Trimming cost V 5 bases and J 1 base, with 8 bases left between them. The CDR3 sequence is 13 residues long. The CDR3 protein is CASSLAINYGYTF. The CDR3 nucleotides read TGTGCCAGCAGTCTCGCTATTAACTATGGCTACACCTTC.

This clonotype was detected only a few times. This chain links TRBV4-1 with TRBJ2-1, with 12 bases fitting TRBD2. The J segment lost 1 base and the V segment lost 7 bases, leaving 8 bases of the junction unmatched. From germline, CDR1 is MGHRA and CDR2 YSYEKL. The CDR3 length is 17 residues. The CDR3 spells CASNRLAGVGSYNEQFF. CDR3 nucleotides: TGCGCCAGCAATAGACTAGCGGGAGTAGGGTCCTACAATGAGCAGTTCTTC.

The gene calls are TRBV3-1 and TRBJ2-2; D is unclear. V lost 2 bases and J 1 base, leaving 11 bases between the germline ends. The CDR3 consists of 16 residues. Germline V gene lookup returns CDR1 LGHDT and CDR2 YNNKEL (reference sequence). CDR3 DNA sequence: TGTGCCAGCAGCCAAACGGGTGGTAGGAACACCGGGGAGCTGTTTTTT. As protein: CASSQTGGRNTGELFF.

The CDR3 DNA follows: TGCGCCAGCAGCACGGACGGTTACTACGAGCAGTACTTC. It translates to CASSTDGYYEQYF. This chain links TRBV5-1 with TRBJ2-7; D unclear. The germline CDR1 and CDR2 sequences are SGHRS and YFSETQ. CDR3 length: 13 residues. V shed 4 bases and J shed 3 bases, with 11 bases lying between them.

The chain is built from TRBV5-1 and TRBJ2-5; 10 bases map to TRBD2. Germline CDR1 SGHRS, CDR2 YFSETQ. The CDR3 is 17 residues long. The ends lost 4 bases at V and 1 base at J; junction bases unmatched: 10. CDR3 in DNA: TGCGCCAGCAGCCCGGGCCCTCTAGCGGGAGTCCAAGAGACCCAGTACTTC. Its translation: CASSPGPLAGVQETQYF.

This clonotype was seen at least ten times. This chain connects TRBV10-3 to TRBJ2-5; 13 bases agree with TRBD2. Germline CDR1 ENHRY, CDR2 SYGVKD. V lost 3 bases, J lost 6 bases, and 16 bases stayed unmatched. The CDR3 contains 19 residues. CDR3: CAISDLKTSGGPKSQTQYF. The CDR3 DNA reads TGTGCCATCAGTGACCTAAAGACTAGCGGGGGGCCGAAGAGCCAGACCCAGTACTTC.

There are a few counts of this clonotype. The chain employs TRBV5-6 and TRBJ2-7; D unresolved. The CDR3 runs to 14 residues. Trimming shortened V by 2 bases and J by 2 bases, and 11 bases separated the two germline ends. Germline V CDR1 and CDR2: SGHDT, YYEEEE. In nucleotides, the CDR3 is TGTGCCAGCAGCTTCTCAGGAATTACCTACGAGCAGTACTTC. It encodes CASSFSGITYEQYF.

This clonotype was observed a handful of times. J is TRBJ2-3 and V is TRBV12-3 or TRBV12-4, with TRBD2 matching over 7 bases. The CDR3 extends over 15 amino acids. J was trimmed by 6 bases and V by 7 bases; bases with no gene match: 13. The CDR3 reads CASITQAGLSDTQYF. The CDR3, as DNA: TGTGCCAGCATTACCCAAGCGGGATTGTCGGATACGCAGTATTTT.

This clonotype has only a few counts. This chain links TRBV10-2 with TRBJ2-1; the D is unclear. The CDR3 totals 11 residues. The V end lost 5 bases, the J end lost 9 bases, and 8 bases lay between the germline ends. CDR1 is WSHSY, CDR2 SAAADI, per germline. The CDR3: CASSQSFEQFF. The CDR3 DNA follows: TGCGCCAGCAGTCAATCCTTTGAGCAGTTCTTC.

This clonotype was seen only a few times. The CDR3 DNA reads TGTGCCAGCAGCTTTCCCGGAGTGGACAGGAGTGGCTACACCTTC. Protein: CASSFPGVDRSGYTF. This chain links TRBV5-6 with TRBJ1-2; 7 nucleotides align to TRBD1. The CDR3 loop spans 15 amino acids. Germline V gene data show CDR1 as SGHDT and CDR2 as YYEEEE. Trimming cost V 2 bases and J 7 bases; bases outside gene matches: 11. The variable domain in full, completed from reference TRBV5-6 and TRBJ1-2, reads DAGVTQSPTHLIKTRGQQVTLRCSPKSGHDTVSWYQQALGQGPQFIFQYYEEEERQRGNFPDRFSGHQFPNYSSELNVNALLLGDSALYLCASSFPGVDRSGYTFGSGTRLTVV.

The chain employs TRBV6-1 and TRBJ2-2; D remains unclear. Germline V CDR1 and CDR2: MNHNS, SASEGT. Trimming shortened V by 6 bases and J by 6 bases, and 11 bases separated the two germline ends. The CDR3 is made up of 13 amino acids. Here the CDR3 reads CASRGPPAGELFF. CDR3 coding DNA: TGTGCCAGCAGGGGCCCACCCGCCGGGGAGCTGTTTTTT.